A single T cell receptor (beta chain) is shown here with its context. The data originate from a study of cytomegalovirus exposure and HLA in healthy donors. TCRdb's table, derived via immunoSEQ multiplex PCR, lists solely in-frame clones and lacks some. Of some 240,000 clones listed, around 87% are singletons. The sample taken for sequencing was PBMCs. This receptor was obtained from a woman younger than 35 in good health and CMV-seropositive.

Here the CDR3 reads CASSLNPASRGNQPQHF. In DNA form, the CDR3 reads TGTGCCAGCAGCTTAAATCCGGCCTCCCGGGGCAATCAGCCCCAGCATTTT. The rearrangement joins TRBV7-2 to TRBJ1-5, with no clear D. The CDR3 length is 17 residues. Germline V gene data show CDR1 as SGHTA and CDR2 as FQGNSA. With 2 bases removed from V and 2 bases from J, the gap between germline ends came to 16 bases. The variable domain in full, with the rest retrieved from reference TRBV7-2 and TRBJ1-5, is GAGVSQSPSNKVTEKGKDVELRCDPISGHTALYWYRQSLGQGLEFLIYFQGNSAPDKSGLPSDRFSAERTGGSVSTLTIQRTQQEDSAVYLCASSLNPASRGNQPQHFGDGTRLSIL.